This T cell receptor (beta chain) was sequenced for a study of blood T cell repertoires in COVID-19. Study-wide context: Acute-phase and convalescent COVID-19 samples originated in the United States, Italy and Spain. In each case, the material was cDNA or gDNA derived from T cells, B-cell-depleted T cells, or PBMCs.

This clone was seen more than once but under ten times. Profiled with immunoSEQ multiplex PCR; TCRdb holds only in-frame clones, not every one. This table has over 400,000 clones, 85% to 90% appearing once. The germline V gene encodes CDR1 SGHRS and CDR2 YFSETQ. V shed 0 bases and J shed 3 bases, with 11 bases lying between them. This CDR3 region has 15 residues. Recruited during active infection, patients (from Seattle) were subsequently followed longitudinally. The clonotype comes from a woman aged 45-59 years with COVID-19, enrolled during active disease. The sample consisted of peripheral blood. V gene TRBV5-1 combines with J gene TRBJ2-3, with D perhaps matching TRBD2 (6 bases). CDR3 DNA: TGCGCCAGCAGCTTGGCCGCGGCGGGGACAGATACGCAGTATTTT. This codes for CASSLAAAGTDTQYF.